The clone carrying this T cell receptor beta chain occurred many times. This sample was included in a study of identical twins. V shed 3 bases and J 1 base; nucleotides not matched to a gene: 5. The CDR3 length is 15 residues. Germline lookup yields CDR1 DFQATT and CDR2 SNEGSKA (reference sequence). Template switching added a universal primer site, and cDNA bore unique molecular identifiers. Using its own MiXCR run on the 5' RACE reads, TCRdb lists one record per CDR3 protein. The sample has some 500,000 distinct CDR3 sequences, about 14% seen once. The sample was also linked to a second study, of yellow fever vaccine responses in identical twins.

This rearrangement joins TRBV20-1 to TRBJ2-2; 7 bases map to TRBD2. Sequenced input: CD4+ T cells sorted from blood. The sequence came from a woman aged 18-29 years in good health. The CDR3 reads CSARSASGNTGELFF. CDR3 nucleotides: TGCAGTGCTAGGTCGGCTAGCGGGAACACCGGGGAGCTGTTTTTT.